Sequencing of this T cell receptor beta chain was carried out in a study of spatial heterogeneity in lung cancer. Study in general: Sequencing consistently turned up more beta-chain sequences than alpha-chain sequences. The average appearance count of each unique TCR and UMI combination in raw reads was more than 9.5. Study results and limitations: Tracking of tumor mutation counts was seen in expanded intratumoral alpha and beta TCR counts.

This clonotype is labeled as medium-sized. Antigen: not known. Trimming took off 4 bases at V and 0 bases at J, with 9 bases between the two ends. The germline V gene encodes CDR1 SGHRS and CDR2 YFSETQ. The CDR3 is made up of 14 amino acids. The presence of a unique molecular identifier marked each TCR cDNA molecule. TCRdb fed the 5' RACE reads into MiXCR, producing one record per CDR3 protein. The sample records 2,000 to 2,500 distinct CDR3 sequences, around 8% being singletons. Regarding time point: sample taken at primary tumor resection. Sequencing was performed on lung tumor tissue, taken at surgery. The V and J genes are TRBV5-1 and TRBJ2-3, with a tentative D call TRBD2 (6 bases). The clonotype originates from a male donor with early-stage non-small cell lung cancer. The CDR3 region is CASSPEGSTDTQYF. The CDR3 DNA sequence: TGCGCCAGCAGCCCGGAGGGAAGCACAGATACGCAGTATTTT.